The rows below give T cell receptor beta chains drawn from one sample of a study of T cell changes during pregnancy in multiple sclerosis. Clones were sequenced by immunoSEQ multiplex PCR, and TCRdb holds only the in-frame ones, with some missing. The sample contains tens of thousands of clones, approximately 90% of which appear only once. The sequencing here drew on CD8+ T cells from peripheral blood mononuclear cells, taken before pregnancy. The receptors shown here come from a female donor with multiple sclerosis, enrolled in a pregnancy study. Both conserved end residues are part of each CDR3. Fields, in order: J gene, D gene, V gene, clone size, CDR3 DNA, CDR3 protein. D genes are given only for firm matches. Size values are once, few and many counts, or a class for expanded clones, and some rows have none.

TRBJ1-2	NA	TRBV29-1	NA	TGCAGCGTCCTATCGGGCTATGGCTACACCTTC	CSVLSGYGYTF
TRBJ1-2	TRBD1	TRBV6-1	NA	TGTGCCAGCAGTGAAAGGGGGACAGCCTATGGCTACACCTTC	CASSERGTAYGYTF
TRBJ1-2	NA	TRBV4-3	NA	TGCGCCAGCAGCCAGTCCGGGGGGAGCCTTTACTATGGCTACACCTTC	CASSQSGGSLYYGYTF
TRBJ2-5	TRBD2	TRBV6-5	NA	TGTGCCAGCAGTTACGAAGGGACTAATAAAGAGACCCAGTACTTC	CASSYEGTNKETQYF
TRBJ1-4	TRBD1	TRBV6-5	NA	TGTGCCAGCAGCCTCGGGACAGGGGATAGTGAAAAACTGTTTTTT	CASSLGTGDSEKLFF
TRBJ1-2	NA	TRBV27	NA	TGTGCCAGCAGTTTATCGGGGGGGGAGGGCTACACCTTC	CASSLSGGEGYTF
TRBJ2-1	TRBD2	TRBV27	NA	TGTGCCAGCAGTCAAGTTGGGACTAGCGGCTACAATGAGCAGTTCTTC	CASSQVGTSGYNEQFF
TRBJ2-7	NA	TRBV5-5	NA	TGTGCCAGCAGCTTGGGGAGGGCTTCGACCTACGAGCAGTACTTC	CASSLGRASTYEQYF
TRBJ2-1	TRBD2	TRBV7-6	NA	TGTGCCAGCAGCTTAGAGGCGGGAGGCCACAATGAGCAGTTCTTC	CASSLEAGGHNEQFF
TRBJ2-7	NA	TRBV6-5	NA	TGTGCCAGCAGTTACTCGATCCTAGGAGTCTACGAGCAGTACTTC	CASSYSILGVYEQYF
TRBJ2-5	TRBD2	TRBV10-1	NA	TGCGCCAGCAGTGAGAGTCCTAGCGGGGTCCAAGAGACCCAGTACTTC	CASSESPSGVQETQYF
TRBJ2-1	TRBD2	TRBV30	once	TGTGCCTGGAGTGTATCGGGAGGACCCAATGAGCAGTTCTTC	CAWSVSGGPNEQFF
TRBJ2-6	TRBD2	TRBV29-1	NA	TGCAGCGTCCAACTAGCGGGAGACTCTGGGGCCAACGTCCTGACTTTC	CSVQLAGDSGANVLTF
TRBJ2-2	TRBD1	TRBV4-1	NA	TGCGCCAGCAGCCCATTACCGGGACAGACCCCGGACACCGGGGAGCTGTTTTTT	CASSPLPGQTPDTGELFF
TRBJ1-2	NA	TRBV7-2	NA	TGTGCCAGCAGCTTAGCACCGAGGGGGGGCGTTGGCTACACCTTC	CASSLAPRGGVGYTF
TRBJ1-1	NA	TRBV19	few	TGTGCCAGTAGTATGGGAGGGAACACTGAAGCTTTCTTT	CASSMGGNTEAFF
TRBJ1-1	TRBD1	TRBV4-3	NA	TGCGCCAGCGCAGGGGGTATGAACACTGAAGCTTTCTTT	CASAGGMNTEAFF
TRBJ2-7	TRBD2	TRBV7-8	once	TGTGCCAGCAGCCGCGGGGGGGACCTTACCTACGAGCAGTACTTC	CASSRGGDLTYEQYF
TRBJ1-5	TRBD1	TRBV5-5	NA	TGTGCCAGCAGCTCCACCCATGGACAGGGATCAAATCAGCCCCAGCATTTT	CASSSTHGQGSNQPQHF
TRBJ2-2	NA	TRBV7-8	NA	TGTGCCAGCAGCGGAATAATCGGGACATCCACCGGGGAGCTGTTTTTT	CASSGIIGTSTGELFF
TRBJ2-5	NA	TRBV11-2	NA	TGTGCCAGCAGCCCCACGACAGGATCCACGAGAGAGACCCAGTACTTC	CASSPTTGSTRETQYF
TRBJ1-5	NA	TRBV4-3	NA	TGCGCCAGCAGCCAAGATGTGTGGGCGAGTTCGAATCAGCCCCAGCATTTT	CASSQDVWASSNQPQHF
TRBJ2-7	NA	TRBV19	NA	TGTGCCAGTAGTCAGGGCTACGAGCAGTACTTC	CASSQGYEQYF